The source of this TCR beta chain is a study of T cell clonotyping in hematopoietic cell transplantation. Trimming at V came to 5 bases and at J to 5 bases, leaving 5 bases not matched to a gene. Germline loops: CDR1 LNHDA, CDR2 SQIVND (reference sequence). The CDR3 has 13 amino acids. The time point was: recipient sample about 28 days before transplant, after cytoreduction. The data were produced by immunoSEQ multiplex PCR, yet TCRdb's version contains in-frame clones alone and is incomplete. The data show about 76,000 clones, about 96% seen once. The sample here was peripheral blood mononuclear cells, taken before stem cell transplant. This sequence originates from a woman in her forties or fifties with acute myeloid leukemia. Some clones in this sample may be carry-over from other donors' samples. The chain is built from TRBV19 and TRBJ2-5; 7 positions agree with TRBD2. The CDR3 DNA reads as TGTGCCAGTAGTTGGTCGCGGGAGGAGACCCAGTACTTC. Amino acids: CASSWSREETQYF.